This TCR beta chain was sequenced for a study of beta chain features in type 1 diabetes. Study results and caveats: Relative to healthy donors, patients appeared to have naive, central memory and Treg TCRB repertoires that were more similar. With patients and controls alike, PCR might favor shorter templates to an equal degree.

Sequenced material consisted of expressed TCRB transcripts (all of the isolated RNA was reverse transcribed). Only in-frame clones appear in the TCRdb table, and some are missing; sequencing was by immunoSEQ multiplex PCR. This sample yields hundreds of thousands of clones, of which roughly a sixth are seen a single time; 0.093% belongs to the top ten. CDR3 length equals 11 residues. Germline CDR1 reads MNHNS; CDR2 reads SASEGT. Trimming left V 1 base short and J 5 bases short, with 1 base between. This clone appeared a few times. Its target is not known. The clonotype was recovered from a man in his late teens or twenties in good health. This rearrangement joins TRBV6-1 to TRBJ2-3; D gene uncertain. Specimen: naive CD4+ T cells from blood. The CDR3 DNA is TGTGCCAGCAGTGAAGGAGATACGCAGTATTTT. Translated, it gives CASSEGDTQYF.